A selection of T cell receptor beta chains follows, all from one sample in a study of T cells after yellow fever vaccination. Via MiXCR, TCRdb re-called the 5' RACE reads, giving one row per CDR3 protein. Of hundreds of thousands of distinct CDR3 sequences detected, more than 3% appear once; the ten largest clones hold 23%. The starting material was PBMCs, obtained on the day of the yellow fever booster vaccination. The receptor source for this set is a man between 18 and 29 years old who received the YFV17D yellow fever vaccine. CDR3s include the opening cysteine and the closing phenylalanine or tryptophan. D genes are given only for firm matches. The size entry is marked missing in some rows and otherwise reads once, few, many or a size class.

medium-sized	NA	TRBV4-2	TRBJ2-2	CASSQEGDPSTGELFF	TGTGCCAGCAGCCAAGAGGGGGACCCCTCCACCGGGGAGCTGTTTTTT
many	NA	TRBV20-1	TRBJ2-1	CSARGGEMGNEQFF	TGCAGTGCCAGAGGCGGTGAGATGGGGAATGAGCAGTTCTTC
many	NA	TRBV2	TRBJ2-7	CASSEYRAGQYF	TGTGCCAGCAGTGAATACCGGGCCGGGCAGTACTTC
few	NA	TRBV20-1	TRBJ1-1	CSAQRAVLNTEAFF	TGCAGTGCGCAAAGGGCAGTCCTGAACACTGAAGCTTTCTTT
many	TRBD2	TRBV5-1	TRBJ2-1	CASSTRLAGMDEQFF	TGCGCCAGCAGCACCCGACTAGCGGGGATGGATGAGCAGTTCTTC
many	TRBD2	TRBV27	TRBJ2-5	CASRRLAGGSQETQYF	TGTGCCAGCAGGCGACTAGCGGGGGGCAGCCAAGAGACCCAGTACTTC
NA	NA	TRBV20-1	TRBJ2-2	CSARDPKGDNTGELFF	TGCAGTGCTAGAGATCCTAAGGGGGACAACACCGGGGAGCTGTTTTTT
many	NA	TRBV4-3	TRBJ2-4	CASSQGGAGGKNIQYF	TGCGCCAGCAGCCAAGGAGGGGCAGGCGGCAAAAACATTCAGTACTTC
few	NA	TRBV25-1	TRBJ2-3	CASSDLGSLADTQYF	TGTGCCAGCAGTGATCTCGGCAGCCTAGCAGATACGCAGTATTTT
many	NA	TRBV3-1	TRBJ2-1	CASSPPGAAYNEQFF	TGTGCCAGCAGCCCCCCGGGGGCAGCTTACAATGAGCAGTTCTTC
many	NA	TRBV18	TRBJ2-2	CASSPIRGQNTGELFF	TGTGCCAGCTCACCAATCAGGGGTCAAAACACCGGGGAGCTGTTTTTT
NA	TRBD1	TRBV5-5	TRBJ2-6	CASSRQGASSGANVLTF	TGTGCCAGCAGTCGACAGGGGGCCTCCTCTGGGGCCAACGTCCTGACTTTC
NA	TRBD2	TRBV4-2	TRBJ2-3	CASSQEWRGGTDTQYF	TGTGCCAGCAGCCAAGAGTGGCGGGGGGGCACAGATACGCAGTATTTT
NA	TRBD1	TRBV10-3	TRBJ2-1	CAISEPYRGGQFF	TGTGCCATCAGTGAGCCATACAGGGGTGGGCAGTTCTTC
many	NA	TRBV12-3/TRBV12-4	TRBJ1-2	CASTGRNYGYTF	TGTGCCAGCACGGGGAGAAACTATGGCTACACCTTC
few	TRBD1	TRBV29-1	TRBJ1-3	CSVQQGITGNTIYF	TGCAGCGTTCAACAGGGGATAACTGGAAACACCATATATTTT
many	NA	TRBV6-2/TRBV6-3	TRBJ2-5	CASTPLEQETQYF	TGTGCCAGCACCCCTTTGGAACAAGAGACCCAGTACTTC
NA	NA	TRBV19	TRBJ1-2	CASTPHLGLYGYTF	TGTGCCAGTACGCCGCACCTCGGGCTCTATGGCTACACCTTC
NA	NA	TRBV11-1	TRBJ2-3	CASSLWVSTDTQYF	TGTGCCAGCAGCCTGTGGGTTAGCACAGATACGCAGTATTTT
NA	NA	TRBV20-1	TRBJ2-3	CSASAGLTDTQYF	TGCAGTGCTTCGGCGGGGCTCACAGATACGCAGTATTTT
NA	NA	TRBV28	TRBJ2-6	CASSFKQIIAAGANVLTF	TGTGCCAGCAGTTTTAAACAGATTATCGCGGCTGGGGCCAACGTCCTGACTTTC
few	NA	TRBV10-3	TRBJ2-5	CAISEPGRDQETQYF	TGTGCCATCAGTGAGCCGGGCAGGGATCAAGAGACCCAGTACTTC